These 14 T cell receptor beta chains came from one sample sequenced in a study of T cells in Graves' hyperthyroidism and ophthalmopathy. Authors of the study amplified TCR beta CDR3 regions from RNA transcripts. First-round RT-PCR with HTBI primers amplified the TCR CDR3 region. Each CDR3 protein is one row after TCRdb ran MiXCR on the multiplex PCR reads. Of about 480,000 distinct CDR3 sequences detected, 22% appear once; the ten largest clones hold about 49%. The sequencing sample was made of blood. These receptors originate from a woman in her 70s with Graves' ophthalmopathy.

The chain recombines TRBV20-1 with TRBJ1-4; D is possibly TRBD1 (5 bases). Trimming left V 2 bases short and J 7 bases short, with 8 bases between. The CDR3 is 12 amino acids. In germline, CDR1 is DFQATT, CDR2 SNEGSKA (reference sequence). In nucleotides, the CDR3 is TGCAGTGCTAGACAGGGCCCTGAAAAACTGTTTTTT. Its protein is CSARQGPEKLFF.

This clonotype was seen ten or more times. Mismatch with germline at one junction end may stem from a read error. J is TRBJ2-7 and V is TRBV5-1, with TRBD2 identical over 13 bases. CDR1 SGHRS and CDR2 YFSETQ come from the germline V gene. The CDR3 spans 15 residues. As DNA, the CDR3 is TGTGCCAGCAGCTTAGAACTAGCGGGAGGGTATGAGCAGTACTTC. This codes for CASSLELAGGYEQYF.

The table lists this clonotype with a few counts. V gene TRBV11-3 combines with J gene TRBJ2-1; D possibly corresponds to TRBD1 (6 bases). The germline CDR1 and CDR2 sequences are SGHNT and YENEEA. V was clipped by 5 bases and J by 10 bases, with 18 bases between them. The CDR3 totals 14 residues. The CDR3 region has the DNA TGTGCCAGCAGCCCGAGATGGGGGCCCAACGAGCAGTTCTTC. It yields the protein CASSPRWGPNEQFF.

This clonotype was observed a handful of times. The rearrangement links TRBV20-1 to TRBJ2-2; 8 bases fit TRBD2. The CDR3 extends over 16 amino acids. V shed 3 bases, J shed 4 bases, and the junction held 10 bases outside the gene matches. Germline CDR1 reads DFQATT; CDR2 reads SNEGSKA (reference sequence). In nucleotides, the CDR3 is TGCAGTGCTAGGCCCCCCGCGGGAGGACTCACCGGGGAGCTGTTTTTT. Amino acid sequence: CSARPPAGGLTGELFF.

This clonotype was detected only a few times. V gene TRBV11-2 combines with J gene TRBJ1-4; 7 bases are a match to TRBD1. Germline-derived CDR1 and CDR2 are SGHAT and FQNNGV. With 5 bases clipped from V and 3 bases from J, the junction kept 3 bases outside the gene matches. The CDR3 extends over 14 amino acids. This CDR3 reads CASSVTGANEKLFF. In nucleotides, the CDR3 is TGTGCCAGCAGCGTAACAGGGGCTAATGAAAAACTGTTTTTT.

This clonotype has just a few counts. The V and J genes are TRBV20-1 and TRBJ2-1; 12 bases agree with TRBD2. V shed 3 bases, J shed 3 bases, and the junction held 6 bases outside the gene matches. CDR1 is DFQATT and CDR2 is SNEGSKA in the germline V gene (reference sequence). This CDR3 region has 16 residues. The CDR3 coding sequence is TGCAGTGCTAGGACACTAGCGGGAGGACTCTACAATGAGCAGTTCTTC. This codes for CSARTLAGGLYNEQFF.

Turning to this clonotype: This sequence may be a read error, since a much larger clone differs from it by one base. For the CDR3, the DNA is TGTGCCAGCAACTTGGGGGGCAGGGATGGAAACACCATATATTTT. It yields the protein CASNLGGRDGNTIYF. The chain is built from TRBV28 and TRBJ1-3; D is perhaps TRBD1 (6 bases). Trimming removed 7 bases from V and 3 bases from J, with 16 bases in between. The CDR3 is 15 residues long. Germline V gene lookup returns CDR1 MDHEN and CDR2 SYDVKM.

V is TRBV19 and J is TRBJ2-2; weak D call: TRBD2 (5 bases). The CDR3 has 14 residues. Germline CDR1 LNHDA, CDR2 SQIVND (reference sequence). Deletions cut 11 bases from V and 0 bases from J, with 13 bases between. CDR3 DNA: TGTGCCGGCAAAACAGCGGCGAACACCGGGGAGCTGTTTTTT. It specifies CAGKTAANTGELFF. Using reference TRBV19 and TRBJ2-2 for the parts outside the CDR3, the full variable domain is DGGITQSPKYLFRKEGQNVTLSCEQNLNHDAMYWYRQDPGQGLRLIYYSQIVNDFQKGDIAEGYSVSREKKESFPLTVTSAQKNPTAFYLCAGKTAANTGELFFGEGSRLTVL.

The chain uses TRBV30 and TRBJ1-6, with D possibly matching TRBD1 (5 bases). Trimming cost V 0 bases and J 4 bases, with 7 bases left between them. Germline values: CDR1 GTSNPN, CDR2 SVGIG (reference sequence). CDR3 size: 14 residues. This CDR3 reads CAWSVSGYNSPLHF. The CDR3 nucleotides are TGTGCCTGGAGTGTATCAGGGTATAATTCACCCCTCCACTTT.

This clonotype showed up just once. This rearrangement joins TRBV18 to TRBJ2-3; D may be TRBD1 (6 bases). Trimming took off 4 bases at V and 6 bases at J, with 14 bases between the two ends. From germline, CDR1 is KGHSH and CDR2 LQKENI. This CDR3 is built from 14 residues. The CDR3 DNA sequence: TGTGCCAGCTCACTCTTAGACAGGTCGGATACGCAGTATTTT. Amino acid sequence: CASSLLDRSDTQYF.

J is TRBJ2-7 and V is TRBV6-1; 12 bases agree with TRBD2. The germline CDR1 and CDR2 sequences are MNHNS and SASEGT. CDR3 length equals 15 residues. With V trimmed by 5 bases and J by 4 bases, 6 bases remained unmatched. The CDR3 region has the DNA TGTGCCAGCAGTCCTAGCGGGAGGGCCACTTACGAGCAGTACTTC. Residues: CASSPSGRATYEQYF.

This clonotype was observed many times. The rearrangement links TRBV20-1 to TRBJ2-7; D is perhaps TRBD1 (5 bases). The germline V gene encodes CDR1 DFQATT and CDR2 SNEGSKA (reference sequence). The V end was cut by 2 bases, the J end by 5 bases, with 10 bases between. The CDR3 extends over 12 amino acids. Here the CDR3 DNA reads TGCAGTGCTAGACCAGGGTACGACGAGCAGTACTTC. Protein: CSARPGYDEQYF.

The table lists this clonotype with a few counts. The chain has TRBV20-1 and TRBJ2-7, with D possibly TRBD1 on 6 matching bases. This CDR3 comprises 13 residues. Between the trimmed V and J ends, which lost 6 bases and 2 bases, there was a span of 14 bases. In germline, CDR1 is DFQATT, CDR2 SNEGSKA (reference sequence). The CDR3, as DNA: TGCAGTGCGCCGGACAGCAGTACCTACGAGCAGTACTTC. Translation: CSAPDSSTYEQYF.

CDR3 coding DNA: TGCAGTGCTAGAGGATCCTACAATGAGCAGTTCTTC. This gives the protein CSARGSYNEQFF. V is TRBV20-1 and J is TRBJ2-1; D is ambiguous. CDR3 length: 12 amino acids. Deletions cut 1 base from V and 1 base from J, with 2 bases between. CDR1 and CDR2 (germline): DFQATT, SNEGSKA (reference sequence).